The present T cell receptor beta chain was sequenced within a study of graft-versus-host responses after intestinal transplantation. The method was immunoSEQ multiplex PCR; TCRdb's version includes in-frame clones alone and lacks a portion of them. The sample holds just over 95,000 clones, about 93% seen once. Study results and caveats: Marrow from the recipient contained GvH clones, some of which had appeared first in ileum or blood. In patients with graft-donor T cell macrochimerism, allograft graft-versus-host to host-versus-graft clonal ratios were high.

CDR1 and CDR2 (germline): SGHTS, YDEGEE. The germline V and J ends were trimmed by 4 bases and 1 base, with 11 bases remaining between them. The CDR3 has 14 residues. Notes on this clone: Its antigen remains unidentified.

The receptor was isolated from a human donor who received an intestinal transplant. The sample was unstimulated CD4+ T cells sorted from spleen or lymph node cells, taken before intestinal transplant. This chain connects TRBV5-8 to TRBJ1-1; a weak D match, TRBD1 (6 bases). The CDR3 DNA is TGTGCCAGCAGCCTACAGGGAAGGAACACTGAAGCTTTCTTT. The encoded protein is CASSLQGRNTEAFF.